One sample yielded the 32 T cell receptor beta chains listed below, sequenced in a study of response to subunit inactivated influenza vaccine (dated by TCRdb to between 2018 and 2020). The library came from RT-PCR. These reads were obtained on an Illumina HiSeq 2500. TCRdb handled the public reads itself, with Q25 trimming in fastp and clone calling in MiXCR, and kept productive beta chains. Rows are unified per CDR3 protein, each entry keeping the most common DNA and genes. In this sample the table shows 530,000 or so distinct CDR3 sequences, around 13% of which occur a single time. The ten largest clones capture 11% of the sample. The sample consisted of PBMCs from blood, taken 11 to 12 days after vaccination. The receptors originated from a man aged 50 to 59 who received an inactivated influenza vaccine. Donor details come from another sample of the same person, matched by shared clones.

This clonotype was seen a few times. The chain recombines TRBV20-1 with TRBJ1-2; D call uncertain. Germline CDR1 is DFQATT and CDR2 is SNEGSKA (reference sequence). V lost 4 bases and J lost 4, with 4 bases in between. This CDR3 contains 10 residues. CDR3 coding DNA: TGCAGTGCTAAGATCTATGGCTACACCTTC. Translation: CSAKIYGYTF.

This clonotype appeared a few times. The chain couples TRBV6-6 to TRBJ2-7; 7 nucleotides agree with TRBD1. This CDR3 comprises 13 residues. Losses at the gene ends were 6 bases for V and 2 bases for J; bases not matched to a gene: 4. Germline CDR1 is MNHNY and CDR2 is SVGAGI (reference sequence). In nucleotides, the CDR3 is TGTGCCAGCAGGCCCGGGACAGCCTACGAGCAGTACTTC. Protein: CASRPGTAYEQYF.

This clonotype was detected a few times. J is TRBJ1-1 and V is TRBV5-1, with 7 bases that match TRBD1. J gave up 4 bases and V 5 bases, and 11 bases lay outside the gene matches. The germline gives CDR1 SGHRS, CDR2 YFSETQ. This CDR3 is 15 amino acids long. For the CDR3, the DNA is TGCGCCAGCAGAGAGACAGGGAACGGGGCCACTGAAGCTTTCTTT. Translation: CASRETGNGATEAFF.

This chain connects TRBV4-1 to TRBJ2-7; D may correspond to TRBD1 or TRBD2 (5 bases each). Germline V gene data show CDR1 as MGHRA and CDR2 as YSYEKL. The CDR3 is made up of 14 amino acids. V lost 4 bases and J 2 bases, leaving 12 bases between the germline ends. DNA for the CDR3: TGCGCCAGCAGCCCCGTGGGGGTAACCTACGAGCAGTACTTC. Encoded protein: CASSPVGVTYEQYF.

This clonotype was detected only a few times. V gene TRBV4-2 combines with J gene TRBJ1-5, with D possibly matching TRBD1 (6 bases). Trimming took off 0 bases at V and 6 bases at J, with 12 bases between the two ends. CDR3 length: 15 residues. Germline values: CDR1 LGHNA, CDR2 YNFKEQ. CDR3 protein: CASSQDGGLGQPQHF. The CDR3 bases are TGTGCCAGCAGCCAAGACGGGGGGCTCGGTCAGCCCCAGCATTTT.

J is TRBJ2-7 and V is TRBV11-2; D not resolved. Trimming removed 4 bases from V and 6 bases from J, with 19 bases in between. The CDR3 extends over 15 amino acids. Germline V lookup: CDR1 SGHAT, CDR2 FQNNGV. The CDR3 sequence is CASSSVRYSVGEQYF. DNA for the CDR3: TGTGCCAGCAGCTCCGTCCGTTATTCTGTGGGCGAGCAGTACTTC.

Notes on this clonotype: A much more abundant neighbour one base away suggests this may be a read error. This chain joins TRBV2 and TRBJ1-2, with TRBD1 matching 7 bases. The CDR3 length is 13 residues. Trimming took 7 bases from V and 3 from J; bases not matched to a gene: 5. Germline-derived CDR1 and CDR2 are SNHLY and FYNNEI. DNA for the CDR3: TGTGCCAGCACCCCGGGACAGTACTATGGCTACACCTTC. This gives the protein CASTPGQYYGYTF.

This chain links TRBV12-3 or TRBV12-4 with TRBJ1-1; TRBD1 matches 8 bases. This CDR3 is 15 amino acids long. V trimming: 7 bases; J trimming: 1 base; junction bases outside the gene matches: 8. CDR3 protein: CASIDRGGENTEAFF. The CDR3 DNA follows: TGTGCCAGCATTGACAGGGGTGGTGAGAACACTGAAGCTTTCTTT.

This clonotype has a handful of counts. The chain has TRBV11-2 and TRBJ2-1; the match to TRBD1 covers 8 bases. CDR3 size: 15 residues. The J segment lost 9 bases and the V segment lost 0 bases, leaving 7 bases of the junction unmatched. From germline, CDR1 is SGHAT and CDR2 FQNNGV. CDR3 residues: CASSLETGGNTEQFF. In DNA, the CDR3 is TGTGCCAGCAGCTTAGAAACAGGGGGTAATACTGAGCAGTTCTTC. The full variable domain, with the rest looked up from reference TRBV11-2 and TRBJ2-1, is EAGVAQSPRYKIIEKRQSVAFWCNPISGHATLYWYQQILGQGPKLLIQFQNNGVVDDSQLPKDRFSAERLKGVDSTLKIQPAKLEDSAVYLCASSLETGGNTEQFFGPGTRLTVL.

This clonotype was observed a few times. The gene calls are TRBV6-2 or TRBV6-3 and TRBJ2-1, with D perhaps matching TRBD2 (7 bases). The germline V gene has CDR1 MNHEY and CDR2 SVGEGT. V lost 2 bases and J 9 bases, leaving 17 bases between the germline ends. This CDR3 contains 15 residues. DNA for the CDR3: TGTGCCAGCAGTTACGGGGGGCAATCGGGGGGTGAGCAGTTCTTC. Translating gives CASSYGGQSGGEQFF.

This clonotype was seen a handful of times. V gene TRBV29-1 combines with J gene TRBJ2-7, with D possibly matching TRBD1 (5 bases). Germline-derived CDR1 and CDR2 are SQVTM and ANQGSEA. Trimming left V 4 bases short and J 3 bases short, with 13 bases between. CDR3 length: 13 residues. DNA for the CDR3: TGCAGCGTTGTTCGTGGGGCAGACTACGAGCAGTACTTC. Translation: CSVVRGADYEQYF.

This clonotype was detected many times. The genes are TRBV5-1 and TRBJ2-1, with D tentatively TRBD1 (5 bases). CDR3 length equals 12 residues. Germline CDR1 reads SGHRS; CDR2 reads YFSETQ. V lost 2 bases to trimming and J lost 7 bases, with 7 bases between them. CDR3 coding DNA: TGCGCCAGCAGCTTCCAGGGAAATGAGCAGTTCTTC. This translates into CASSFQGNEQFF. Filled out from reference TRBV5-1 and TRBJ2-1, the complete variable domain reads KAGVTQTPRYLIKTRGQQVTLSCSPISGHRSVSWYQQTPGQGLQFLFEYFSETQRNKGNFPGRFSGRQFSNSRSEMNVSTLELGDSALYLCASSFQGNEQFFGPGTRLTVL.

This clonotype was observed at least ten times. The chain employs TRBV3-1 and TRBJ2-6, with TRBD1 matching over 8 bases. The germline V gene encodes CDR1 LGHDT and CDR2 YNNKEL (reference sequence). The CDR3 sequence is 18 residues long. The trim removed 4 bases at V and 5 bases at J, leaving 13 bases unmatched. CDR3 bases: TGTGCCAGCAGCCTCCACCCTAGAGGACAGGGTTGGGCCAACGTCCTGACTTTC. Translation gives CASSLHPRGQGWANVLTF.

The V and J genes are TRBV12-3 or TRBV12-4 and TRBJ1-4; tentative D call: TRBD1 (6 bases). The CDR3 has 12 amino acids. The germline V and J ends were trimmed by 5 bases and 9 bases, with 10 bases remaining between them. The CDR3 region is CASSPRGKKLFF. The CDR3 region has the DNA TGTGCCAGCAGTCCCAGGGGCAAAAAACTGTTTTTT.

The rearrangement links TRBV19 to TRBJ2-1, with D possibly being TRBD1 or TRBD2 (5 bases each). CDR3 length: 13 amino acids. V was cut by 5 bases and J by 9 bases, with 14 bases left in between. In germline, CDR1 is LNHDA, CDR2 SQIVND (reference sequence). In nucleotides, the CDR3 is TGTGCCAGTAGTTTTAACGGGGCCGGTGAGCAGTTCTTC. Protein product: CASSFNGAGEQFF.

The chain combines TRBV6-2 or TRBV6-3 with TRBJ2-7, with 10 bases that match TRBD1. The CDR3 contains 16 residues. J lost 2 bases, V lost 6 bases, and 10 bases had no gene match. Germline loops: CDR1 MNHEY, CDR2 SVGEGT. DNA of the CDR3: TGTGCCAGCAGCTACCGTTATGGGACAGGGGCCTACGAGCAGTACTTC. Protein sequence: CASSYRYGTGAYEQYF.

The V and J genes are TRBV6-5 and TRBJ1-1, with unresolved D. The CDR3 consists of 14 residues. Germline V gene lookup returns CDR1 MNHEY and CDR2 SVGAGI. The germline V and J ends were trimmed by 0 bases and 1 base, with 6 bases remaining between them. CDR3 coding DNA: TGTGCCAGCAGTTACTCGACACGGAACACTGAAGCTTTCTTT. Protein product: CASSYSTRNTEAFF.

There are a few counts of this clonotype. V usage is TRBV6-5 and J usage is TRBJ2-6, with 7 nucleotides matching TRBD1. V trimming: 0 bases; J trimming: 0 bases; junction bases outside the gene matches: 5. This CDR3 is 18 amino acids long. The germline CDR1 and CDR2 sequences are MNHEY and SVGAGI. This CDR3 reads CASSYSGTDRSGANVLTF. In DNA form, the CDR3 reads TGTGCCAGCAGTTACTCTGGGACAGACCGCTCTGGGGCCAACGTCCTGACTTTC.

This clonotype was counted a few times. V is TRBV5-1 and J is TRBJ2-7; 9 bases agree with TRBD1. The CDR3 is 14 amino acids. Per germline, CDR1 SGHRS and CDR2 YFSETQ. V was pared by 5 bases and J by 1 base, with 4 bases of the junction left unmatched. The CDR3 DNA reads TGCGCCAGCAGAACAGGGGGCGGGTCCTACGAGCAGTACTTC. Translated: CASRTGGGSYEQYF. The full variable domain, completed using reference TRBV5-1 and TRBJ2-7, is KAGVTQTPRYLIKTRGQQVTLSCSPISGHRSVSWYQQTPGQGLQFLFEYFSETQRNKGNFPGRFSGRQFSNSRSEMNVSTLELGDSALYLCASRTGGGSYEQYFGPGTRLTVT.

About this clonotype itself: Given a much more abundant clone one base away, this may be a read error. The V gene is TRBV4-1, the J gene TRBJ2-5; a possible D gene is TRBD1 (6 bases). Germline V CDR1 and CDR2: MGHRA, YSYEKL. Trimming took 3 bases from V and 2 from J, leaving 10 bases between them. This CDR3 is 14 amino acids long. CDR3 DNA: TGCGCCAGCAGCCAGGCACAGGGTCAAGAGACCCAGTACTTC. Protein sequence: CASSQAQGQETQYF.

This clonotype has more than one count but fewer than ten. CDR3 in DNA: TGCAGTGCTGGCAGAGGGGCCGAGCAGTACTTC. Its translation: CSAGRGAEQYF. This chain connects TRBV20-1 to TRBJ2-7; either TRBD1 or TRBD2 may supply D (5 bases each). The CDR3 has 11 amino acids. Per the germline V gene, CDR1 is DFQATT and CDR2 is SNEGSKA (reference sequence). Trimming shortened V by 5 bases and J by 6 bases, and 11 bases separated the two germline ends.

This sequence joins TRBV12-3 or TRBV12-4 and TRBJ2-3; D is unclear. The CDR3 is 15 amino acids. The V and J ends lost 6 bases and 3 bases respectively, with 16 bases between them. DNA for the CDR3: TGTGCCAGCAGCGCCCTGGTAGGACGAACAGATACGCAGTATTTT. This encodes CASSALVGRTDTQYF.

V and J are TRBV7-8 and TRBJ2-1; 9 positions match TRBD1. The CDR3 has 15 residues. Looked up from germline, CDR1 is SGHVS and CDR2 is FQNEAQ. With 11 bases clipped from V and 2 bases from J, the junction kept 10 bases outside the gene matches. Here the CDR3 reads CAGGTGPSPYNEQFF. DNA of the CDR3: TGTGCCGGTGGGACAGGGCCTTCGCCCTACAATGAGCAGTTCTTC.

This sequence joins TRBV27 and TRBJ2-2; D is perhaps TRBD2 (6 bases). The CDR3 runs to 12 residues. CDR1 and CDR2 from the germline V gene are MNHEY and SMNVEV (reference sequence). The V end was cut by 6 bases, the J end by 4 bases, with 6 bases between. The CDR3 region is CASRAGTGELFF. Here the CDR3 DNA reads TGTGCCAGCAGAGCGGGCACCGGGGAGCTGTTTTTT.

This clonotype has only a few counts. The CDR3 coding sequence is TGTGCCAGCAGCCCGGGGGGTCCCGGGGAGCTGTTTTTT. Translating it yields CASSPGGPGELFF. V usage is TRBV12-3 or TRBV12-4 and J usage is TRBJ2-2; 7 bases agree with TRBD2. The junction had 4 bases not matched to a gene; V was cut back by 6 bases and J by 6 bases. This CDR3 spans 13 amino acids.

The CDR3 nucleotides read TGTGCCAGCAGTTACTCGACGGGGAGAGGGGCCAACGTCCTGACTTTC. It translates to CASSYSTGRGANVLTF. This chain connects TRBV6-2 or TRBV6-3 to TRBJ2-6, with D maybe TRBD2 (5 bases). CDR1 MNHEY and CDR2 SVGEGT come from the germline V gene. V was cut by 0 bases and J by 4 bases, with 10 bases left in between. This CDR3 has 16 amino acids.

This clonotype was seen a handful of times. This chain joins TRBV10-3 and TRBJ1-1, with D hard to call. V lost 0 bases, J lost 1 base, and 6 bases lay in between. Germline V gives CDR1 ENHRY, CDR2 SYGVKD. The CDR3 runs 14 residues. The CDR3, as DNA: TGTGCCATCAGTGAGTCGGTAGAGAACACTGAAGCTTTCTTT. Amino acids: CAISESVENTEAFF.

This clonotype has only a few counts. Here the CDR3 reads CASSQGRDSAQPQHF. The CDR3 DNA is TGCGCCAGCAGCCAAGGCCGGGACAGTGCTCAGCCCCAGCATTTT. This sequence joins TRBV4-1 and TRBJ1-5; TRBD1 agrees at 7 bases. The V segment lost 1 base and the J segment 6 bases; nucleotides outside the gene matches: 6. The CDR3 runs to 15 residues. Germline CDR1 and CDR2: MGHRA and YSYEKL.

V and J are TRBV24-1 and TRBJ2-1; 12 bases map to TRBD2. The CDR3 runs 17 residues. V lost 4 bases, J lost 7 bases, and 10 bases stayed unmatched. Germline V gene data show CDR1 as KGHDR and CDR2 as SFDVKD. DNA of the CDR3: TGTGCCACCAGTGACCTCTCGGGACTAGCGGGCGGGAATGAGCAGTTCTTC. It translates to CATSDLSGLAGGNEQFF.

V is TRBV24-1 and J is TRBJ2-7, with TRBD2 matching over 7 bases. The germline V gene has CDR1 KGHDR and CDR2 SFDVKD. With V trimmed by 9 bases and J by 4 bases, 11 bases remained unmatched. The CDR3 loop spans 14 amino acids. DNA for the CDR3: TGTGCCACCTCGCTGGGGGAGGGCCCGTACGAGCAGTACTTC. Translation gives CATSLGEGPYEQYF.

The chain recombines TRBV20-1 with TRBJ2-7, with D perhaps given as TRBD1 or TRBD2 (7 bases each). There are 14 residues in the CDR3. V was trimmed by 5 bases and J by 6 bases, leaving 20 bases between them. Germline V gene lookup returns CDR1 DFQATT and CDR2 SNEGSKA (reference sequence). The CDR3 DNA reads TGCAGTGCTGGCTGGACAGGAGGGGGGGGCGAGCAGTACTTC. This encodes CSAGWTGGGGEQYF.

The V gene is TRBV5-8, the J gene TRBJ1-1; no firm D call. The germline V and J ends were trimmed by 5 bases and 2 bases, with 16 bases remaining between them. The CDR3 contains 15 residues. Germline loops: CDR1 SGHTS, CDR2 YDEGEE. Here the CDR3 reads CASSALGSSNTEAFF. The CDR3 DNA follows: TGTGCCAGCAGTGCCCTCGGGAGCAGCAACACTGAAGCTTTCTTT.